This T cell receptor (beta chain) is drawn from a study of T cell responses to AZD1222 COVID-19 vaccine. Study-level findings and limits: Without day 14 samples, only post-peak T cell repertoires were studied. With two AZD1222 doses given, Spike-specific TCR breadth and depth both rose. As reported, nearly half of all spike-specific TCRs target variant regions that are unmutated.

CDR3 length: 14 amino acids. V lost 0 bases to trimming and J lost 7 bases, with 7 bases between them. Germline CDR1 SGHAT, CDR2 FQNNGV. Assay: immunoSEQ multiplex PCR; the TCRdb copy retains only in-frame clones and omits some. The table lists roughly 95,000 clones, roughly 92% of them singletons, with under 3.5% in the top ten. This clone turned up a few times. Its antigen is not identified. Pooled samples include second doses given at about 4 or 12 weeks. The sequences come from peripheral blood, collected 28 days after the second AZD1222 dose. The chain couples TRBV11-2 to TRBJ1-6; D is uncertain. This clonotype was sampled from an adult who received the AZD1222 COVID-19 vaccine. CDR3 protein: CASSLDGGNSPLHF. The CDR3 DNA is TGTGCCAGCAGCTTAGATGGCGGAAATTCACCCCTCCACTTT. The complete variable domain, with remaining parts taken from reference TRBV11-2 and TRBJ1-6, reads EAGVAQSPRYKIIEKRQSVAFWCNPISGHATLYWYQQILGQGPKLLIQFQNNGVVDDSQLPKDRFSAERLKGVDSTLKIQPAKLEDSAVYLCASSLDGGNSPLHFGNGTRLTVT.